This T cell receptor (beta chain) emerged from a study of fetal regulatory T cell absence and autoimmunity. Findings and limits, study-wide: TRB gene family usage was broadly similar in cord blood and pancreas.

This CDR3 has 14 residues. The V gene's germline CDR1 is GTSNPN and CDR2 SVGIG (reference sequence). V was pared by 2 bases and J by 4 bases, with 7 bases of the junction left unmatched. Profiled with immunoSEQ multiplex PCR; TCRdb holds only in-frame clones, not every one. The sample lists more than 85,000 clones, roughly 70% occurring once. Remarks on this clone: The antigen remains undetermined.

The TCR comes from a male donor with IPEX syndrome. Material for sequencing was pancreas tissue. This chain uses TRBV30 with TRBJ1-2; 7 bases map to TRBD1. CDR3 region: CAWSPTTGIYGYTF. CDR3 coding DNA: TGTGCCTGGAGTCCCACGACAGGGATCTATGGCTACACCTTC.